The 22 T cell receptor beta chains in this list originate from one sample, sequenced in a study of cytomegalovirus exposure and HLA in healthy donors. PCR used 60 Vbeta primers and 13 Jbeta primers. Clones were sequenced by immunoSEQ multiplex PCR, and TCRdb holds only the in-frame ones, with some missing. The sample lists over 100,000 clones, more than 65% occurring once. The specimen was PBMCs. The receptors shown here come from a male donor in good health and CMV-seropositive.

This clone was counted a single time. V usage is TRBV28 and J usage is TRBJ2-4; 9 bases fit TRBD1. V lost 7 bases, J lost 5 bases, and 15 bases stayed unmatched. CDR1 is MDHEN and CDR2 is SYDVKM in the germline V gene. The CDR3 has 17 amino acids. This CDR3 is CASTSPLGRTGENIQYF. The CDR3 nucleotides are TGTGCCAGCACCTCCCCCTTGGGCAGGACAGGGGAAAACATTCAGTACTTC.

The gene calls are TRBV6-1 and TRBJ2-2; no clear D gene. Trimming removed 7 bases at V and 7 bases at J, with 10 bases between. The CDR3 loop spans 12 amino acids. Germline CDR1 reads MNHNS; CDR2 reads SASEGT. In nucleotides, the CDR3 is TGTGCCAGCAAAGCCCGGAGCGGGGAGCTGTTTTTT. Its translation is CASKARSGELFF.

The chain couples TRBV2 to TRBJ2-2, with D possibly TRBD1 on 6 matching bases. The germline V and J ends were trimmed by 2 bases and 7 bases, with 11 bases remaining between them. CDR1 and CDR2 (germline): SNHLY, FYNNEI. The CDR3 length is 14 residues. CDR3 DNA sequence: TGTGCCAGCAGTGAAAACAGGGACCGCGGGGAGCTGTTTTTT. Translated, it gives CASSENRDRGELFF.

The V call is TRBV29-1, the J call TRBJ2-5, with D perhaps matching TRBD1 (5 bases). The V gene lost 5 bases and the J gene lost 2 bases, with 9 bases spanning the gap. There are 12 residues in the CDR3. CDR1 and CDR2 from the germline V gene are SQVTM and ANQGSEA. The CDR3 region has the DNA TGCAGCGTTTGGACACAACAAGAGACCCAGTACTTC. This sequence encodes CSVWTQQETQYF.

The chain is built from TRBV11-2 and TRBJ2-7, with 14 nucleotides matching TRBD2. The V and J ends lost 5 bases and 4 bases, in that order; junction bases with no gene match: 4. Germline CDR1 SGHAT, CDR2 FQNNGV. The CDR3 runs 15 residues. This chain's CDR3 is CASSTTSGRAYEQYF. The CDR3 DNA reads TGTGCCAGCAGCACGACTAGCGGGAGGGCTTACGAGCAGTACTTC. Looking up the rest from reference TRBV11-2 and TRBJ2-7 gives the full variable domain: EAGVAQSPRYKIIEKRQSVAFWCNPISGHATLYWYQQILGQGPKLLIQFQNNGVVDDSQLPKDRFSAERLKGVDSTLKIQPAKLEDSAVYLCASSTTSGRAYEQYFGPGTRLTVT.

The chain links TRBV28 to TRBJ2-4, with a tentative D call TRBD1 (6 bases). V was clipped by 6 bases and J by 8 bases, with 14 bases between them. In germline, CDR1 is MDHEN, CDR2 SYDVKM. This CDR3 is 13 amino acids long. The CDR3 spells CASSSRSGDIQYF. CDR3 nucleotides: TGTGCCAGCAGCTCCAGATCAGGGGACATTCAGTACTTC. Full variable domain (rest looked up from reference TRBV28 and TRBJ2-4): DVKVTQSSRYLVKRTGEKVFLECVQDMDHENMFWYRQDPGLGLRLIYFSYDVKMKEKGDIPEGYSVSREKKERFSLILESASTNQTSMYLCASSSRSGDIQYFGAGTRLSVL.

This clone has just a few counts. The chain combines TRBV27 with TRBJ2-2; no reliable D call. Trimming took off 6 bases at V and 7 bases at J, with 12 bases between the two ends. This CDR3 contains 13 residues. CDR1 and CDR2 from the germline V gene are MNHEY and SMNVEV (reference sequence). CDR3 region: CASSPIVGGELFF. For the CDR3, the DNA is TGTGCCAGCAGCCCCATAGTTGGCGGGGAGCTGTTTTTT.

The J gene is TRBJ2-7, the V gene TRBV5-6; 7 bases are a match to TRBD2. With 4 bases clipped from V and 4 bases from J, the junction kept 11 bases outside the gene matches. Germline V gene data show CDR1 as SGHDT and CDR2 as YYEEEE. The CDR3 runs 15 residues. The CDR3 spells CASSRSGALAYEQYF. Written as DNA, the CDR3 is TGTGCCAGCAGCCGAAGCGGGGCTCTGGCTTACGAGCAGTACTTC.

The J gene is TRBJ1-5, the V gene TRBV6-1; D possibly corresponds to TRBD1 (6 bases). This CDR3 contains 13 residues. CDR1 and CDR2 (germline): MNHNS, SASEGT. The V gene lost 8 bases and the J gene lost 3 bases, with 11 bases spanning the gap. The CDR3 sequence is CASGWTDNQPQHF. CDR3 DNA sequence: TGTGCCAGCGGATGGACAGACAATCAGCCCCAGCATTTT.

Of note for this clone: Other DNA sequences in this specimen translate into the identical CDR3. V usage is TRBV6-5 and J usage is TRBJ2-2; no definite D call. CDR3 size: 14 residues. The germline gives CDR1 MNHEY, CDR2 SVGAGI. With 2 bases removed from V and 2 bases from J, the gap between germline ends came to 6 bases. The CDR3 nucleotides read TGTGCCAGCAGTTACACTCTAAACACCGGGGAGCTGTTTTTT. It is translated as CASSYTLNTGELFF.

The rearrangement joins TRBV19 to TRBJ2-3; a weak D match, TRBD2 (5 bases). Deletions cut 3 bases from V and 1 base from J, with 11 bases between. Germline V gene lookup returns CDR1 LNHDA and CDR2 SQIVND (reference sequence). This CDR3 is built from 15 residues. This chain's CDR3 is CASSIDRRGTDTQYF. CDR3 DNA: TGTGCCAGTAGTATCGATCGGCGGGGCACAGATACGCAGTATTTT.

This chain joins TRBV11-2 and TRBJ2-1; TRBD2 agrees at 7 bases. The germline V gene has CDR1 SGHAT and CDR2 FQNNGV. The CDR3 spans 15 residues. The junction had 5 bases not matched to a gene; V was cut back by 2 bases and J by 4 bases. This CDR3 is CASSLTAGEYNEQFF. The CDR3 nucleotides read TGTGCCAGCAGCTTAACGGCGGGAGAGTACAATGAGCAGTTCTTC.

J is TRBJ1-2 and V is TRBV7-2, with 9 bases fitting TRBD1. V gave up 5 bases and J gave up 5 bases; unmatched junction bases: 3. Germline CDR1 and CDR2: SGHTA and FQGNSA. The CDR3 runs to 13 residues. The CDR3 is CASSPGQGYGYTF. DNA for the CDR3: TGTGCCAGCAGCCCCGGACAGGGGTATGGCTACACCTTC.

Only one count was recorded for this clone. The chain couples TRBV5-6 to TRBJ2-2; 8 nucleotides agree with TRBD1. The V gene end was trimmed by 4 bases and the J gene end by 4 bases; junction bases not matched to a gene: 12. In germline, CDR1 is SGHDT, CDR2 YYEEEE. This CDR3 has 17 residues. Here the CDR3 reads CASSRTTGGLSTGELFF. CDR3 nucleotides: TGTGCCAGCAGCCGAACTACAGGGGGTCTGAGCACCGGGGAGCTGTTTTTT.

This clone has more than one count but fewer than ten. This sequence joins TRBV5-4 and TRBJ2-1; 11 nucleotides agree with TRBD1. The V gene's germline CDR1 is SGHNT and CDR2 YYREEE (reference sequence). The CDR3 totals 16 residues. V lost 3 bases to trimming and J lost 3 bases; unmatched junction nucleotides: 5. The CDR3 sequence: CASSSGGTGGYNEQFF. CDR3 DNA: TGTGCCAGCAGCTCGGGCGGGACAGGGGGCTACAATGAGCAGTTCTTC.

The genes are TRBV5-1 and TRBJ1-1, with D hard to call. The length of the CDR3 is 13 residues. Germline V lookup: CDR1 SGHRS, CDR2 YFSETQ. Trimming removed 9 bases from V and 3 bases from J, with 15 bases in between. The CDR3 DNA reads as TGCGCCACCGCACATCGCCCCCACACTGAAGCTTTCTTT. Translated, it gives CATAHRPHTEAFF.

The rearrangement joins TRBV4-1 to TRBJ1-1; D is uncertain. V lost 0 bases to trimming and J lost 1 base, with 15 bases between them. Germline V gives CDR1 MGHRA, CDR2 YSYEKL. The CDR3 runs to 17 residues. The CDR3 bases are TGCGCCAGCAGCCAAGATCGGGGTAACGGGAAGAACACTGAAGCTTTCTTT. Protein sequence: CASSQDRGNGKNTEAFF.

V and J are TRBV15 and TRBJ1-1; D uncertain. The CDR3 is 14 residues long. Germline CDR1 is LNHNV and CDR2 is YYDKDF (reference sequence). V shed 0 bases and J shed 4 bases, with 9 bases lying between them. In DNA form, the CDR3 reads TGTGCCACCAGCAGAGATAACACAGCCACTGAAGCTTTCTTT. Its protein is CATSRDNTATEAFF.

The chain joins TRBV5-1 to TRBJ2-7; 8 nucleotides agree with TRBD2. V gave up 3 bases and J gave up 9 bases; unmatched junction bases: 2. Germline CDR1 is SGHRS and CDR2 is YFSETQ. CDR3 length equals 11 residues. This chain's CDR3 is CASSSREGQYF. Here the CDR3 DNA reads TGCGCCAGCAGCTCCCGGGAGGGGCAGTACTTC.

To note about this clone: One end of the junction varies from germline; a read error may be responsible. The chain is built from TRBV19 and TRBJ2-6; a possible D gene is TRBD1 (6 bases). The germline gives CDR1 LNHDA, CDR2 SQIVND (reference sequence). The CDR3 totals 17 residues. CDR3 nucleotide sequence: TGTGCCAGTAGTCCTCAGGGGTTTTCCTCTGGGGCCAACGGCCTGACTTTC. This gives the protein CASSPQGFSSGANGLTF.

V usage is TRBV5-4 and J usage is TRBJ1-4; 8 bases match TRBD1. Per germline, CDR1 SGHNT and CDR2 YYREEE (reference sequence). The V segment lost 2 bases and the J segment 10 bases; nucleotides outside the gene matches: 7. The CDR3 spans 14 residues. This chain's CDR3 is CASSFTGQGGKLFF. The CDR3 nucleotides read TGTGCCAGCAGCTTTACCGGACAGGGAGGAAAACTGTTTTTT.

This chain uses TRBV5-6 with TRBJ1-3; D not certain. Between the trimmed V and J ends, which lost 2 bases and 3 bases, there was a span of 3 bases. CDR1 and CDR2 from the germline V gene are SGHDT and YYEEEE. The CDR3 extends over 12 amino acids. Here the CDR3 reads CASSFYGNTIYF. In nucleotides, the CDR3 is TGTGCCAGCAGCTTCTATGGAAACACCATATATTTT.